This T cell receptor beta chain derives from a study of T cell repertoires in cytomegalovirus infection. Across the whole study: Indications of both CMV infection and matching HLA type were provided by public TCR beta signatures.

The CDR3 spans 17 residues. Trimming pared 5 bases from V and 4 bases from J, leaving 23 bases between. From germline, CDR1 is MDHEN and CDR2 SYDVKM. As for this clonotype: The antigen is undetermined.

TCRdb used MiXCR to reprocess the reads, holding one entry per CDR3 protein. The data show roughly 760,000 distinct CDR3 sequences, about a third seen once. Study-wide points: CMV-specific HLA-C-restricted TCR beta clonotypes dominated the ex vivo response. The cumulative frequency of public TCR beta families distinguished individuals who carried CMV together with the relevant HLA.

The chain combines TRBV28 with TRBJ1-1; D possibly corresponds to TRBD1 (5 bases). The sequencing sample was made of PBMCs. The receptor was derived from a human donor in good health (CMV status not recorded). Some clones in this sample may be carry-over from other donors' samples. The CDR3 reads CASSPPTGDLASTEAFF. As DNA, the CDR3 is TGTGCCAGCAGTCCCCCTACGGGGGACCTTGCAAGCACTGAAGCTTTCTTT.